Detailed here is one TCR beta chain. Its antigen is currently unknown. Lung cancer patients with chemo-refractory metastatic non-small-cell disease were given focal radiation plus CTLA-4 blockade with ipilimumab. This entry comes from a study of radiotherapy plus CTLA-4 blockade in lung cancer. Whole-study results and caveats: TCR clones of tumor origin grew in blood after radiotherapy plus ipilimumab.

Measured with immunoSEQ multiplex PCR; TCRdb has only the in-frame clones, and not every one. Among about 64,000 clones listed, 72% were seen once. The length of the CDR3 is 13 residues. The V and J ends lost 6 bases and 4 bases respectively, with 10 bases between them. In germline, CDR1 is SGDLS, CDR2 YYNGEE. Sequences were derived from peripheral blood, sampled from a patient treated with radiotherapy plus ipilimumab. The source of this sequence is a human donor with non-small cell lung cancer whose response to radiotherapy plus ipilimumab could not be evaluated. V usage is TRBV9 and J usage is TRBJ2-2, with D maybe TRBD2 (5 bases). The CDR3 reads CASTRRGTGELFF. CDR3 bases: TGTGCCAGCACCCGACGGGGCACCGGGGAGCTGTTTTTT.